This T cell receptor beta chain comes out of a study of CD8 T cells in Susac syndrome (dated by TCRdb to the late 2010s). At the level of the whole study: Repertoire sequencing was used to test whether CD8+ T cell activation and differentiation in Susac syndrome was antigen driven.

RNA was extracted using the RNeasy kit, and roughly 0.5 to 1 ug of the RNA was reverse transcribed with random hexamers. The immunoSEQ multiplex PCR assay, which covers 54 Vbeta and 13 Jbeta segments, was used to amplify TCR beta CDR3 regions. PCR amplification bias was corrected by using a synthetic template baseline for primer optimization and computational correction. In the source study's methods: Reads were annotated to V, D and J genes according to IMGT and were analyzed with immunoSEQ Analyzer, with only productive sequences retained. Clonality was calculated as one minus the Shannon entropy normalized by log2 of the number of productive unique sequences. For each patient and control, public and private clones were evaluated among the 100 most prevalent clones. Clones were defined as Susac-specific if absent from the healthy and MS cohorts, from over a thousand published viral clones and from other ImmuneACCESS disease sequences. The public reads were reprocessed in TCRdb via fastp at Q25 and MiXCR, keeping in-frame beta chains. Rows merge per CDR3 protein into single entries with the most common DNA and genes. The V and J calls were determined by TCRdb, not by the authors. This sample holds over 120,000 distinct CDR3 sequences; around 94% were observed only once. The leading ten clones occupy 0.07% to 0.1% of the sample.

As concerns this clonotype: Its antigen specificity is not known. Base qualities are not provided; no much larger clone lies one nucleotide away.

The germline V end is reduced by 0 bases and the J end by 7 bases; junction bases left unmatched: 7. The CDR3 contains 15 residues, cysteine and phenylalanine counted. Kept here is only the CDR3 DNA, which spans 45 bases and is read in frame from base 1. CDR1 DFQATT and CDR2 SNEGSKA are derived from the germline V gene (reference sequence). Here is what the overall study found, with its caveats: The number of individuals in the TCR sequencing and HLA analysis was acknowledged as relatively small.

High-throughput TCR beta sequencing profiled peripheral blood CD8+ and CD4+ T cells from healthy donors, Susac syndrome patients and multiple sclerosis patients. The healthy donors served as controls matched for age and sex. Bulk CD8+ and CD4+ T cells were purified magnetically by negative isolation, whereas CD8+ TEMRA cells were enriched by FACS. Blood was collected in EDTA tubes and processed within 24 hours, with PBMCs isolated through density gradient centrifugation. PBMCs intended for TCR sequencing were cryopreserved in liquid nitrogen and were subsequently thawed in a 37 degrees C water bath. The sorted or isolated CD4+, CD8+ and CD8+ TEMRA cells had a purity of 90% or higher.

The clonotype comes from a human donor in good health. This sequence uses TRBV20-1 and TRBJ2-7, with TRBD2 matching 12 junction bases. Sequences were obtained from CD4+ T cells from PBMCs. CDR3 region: CSARERLAGVGEQYF. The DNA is TGCAGTGCTAGAGAACGACTAGCGGGAGTTGGTGAGCAGTACTTC.